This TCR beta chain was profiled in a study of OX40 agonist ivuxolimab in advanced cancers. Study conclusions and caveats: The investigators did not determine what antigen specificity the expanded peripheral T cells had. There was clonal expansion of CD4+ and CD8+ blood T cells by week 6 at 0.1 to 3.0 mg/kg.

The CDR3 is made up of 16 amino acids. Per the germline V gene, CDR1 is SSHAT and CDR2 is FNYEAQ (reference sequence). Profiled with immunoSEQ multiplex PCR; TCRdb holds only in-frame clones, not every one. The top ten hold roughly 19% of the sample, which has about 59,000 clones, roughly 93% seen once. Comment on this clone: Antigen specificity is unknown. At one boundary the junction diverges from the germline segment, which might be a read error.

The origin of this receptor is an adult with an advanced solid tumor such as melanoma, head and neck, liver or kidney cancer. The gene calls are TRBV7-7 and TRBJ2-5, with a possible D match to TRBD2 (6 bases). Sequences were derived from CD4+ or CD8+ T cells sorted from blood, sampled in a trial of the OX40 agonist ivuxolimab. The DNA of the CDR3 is TGTGCTAGCAGCCCGTTTTTAGGTGCCGCGGGGGAGACCCAGTACTTC. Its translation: CASSPFLGAAGETQYF. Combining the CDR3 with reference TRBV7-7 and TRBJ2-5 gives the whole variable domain GAGVSQSPRYKVTKRGQDVTLRCDPISSHATLYWYQQALGQGPEFLTYFNYEAQPDKSGLPSDRFSAERPEGSISTLTIQRTEQRDSAMYRCASSPFLGAAGETQYFGPGTRLLVL.